One and the same sample provided the 2 T cell receptor beta chains below, sequenced in a study of shared clonotypes between healthy human individuals. The protocol was immunoSEQ multiplex PCR, while the TCRdb copy is restricted to in-frame clones and leaves out a portion. Of 400,000 to 500,000 clones listed, 79% are singletons. The source material was PBMCs. These receptors were taken from a woman in her thirties or forties in good health. Some clones in this sample may be carry-over from other donors' samples.

This clone was seen many times. This chain connects TRBV11-2 to TRBJ2-4; possible D gene TRBD1, 6 bases. CDR1 is SGHAT, CDR2 FQNNGV, per germline. Between the trimmed V and J ends, which lost 5 bases and 2 bases, there was a span of 16 bases. The CDR3 is 16 amino acids. CDR3 DNA sequence: TGTGCCAGCAGCCGTTTGCAGGGGTCCTCCAAAAACATTCAGTACTTC. The encoded protein is CASSRLQGSSKNIQYF.

This clone appeared many times. At the DNA level, this CDR3 is encoded by other sequences in the same sample as well. The chain couples TRBV11-3 to TRBJ1-1; no definite D call. The V gene lost 1 base and the J gene lost 1 base, with 7 bases spanning the gap. This CDR3 spans 14 amino acids. Per the germline V gene, CDR1 is SGHNT and CDR2 is YENEEA. This CDR3 is CASSLGRGNTEAFF. The CDR3 nucleotides read TGTGCCAGCAGCTTAGGTCGAGGGAACACTGAAGCTTTCTTT.